The sample holds a few counts of the clone carrying this T cell receptor (beta chain). What it binds is unknown. The sample's time point: patch test 2, 6 weeks after DPC sensitization. Treatment reported: therapeutic diphenylcyclopropenone sensitization with weekly scalp DPC. Germline values: CDR1 PRHDT, CDR2 FYEKMQ (reference sequence). V lost 5 bases to trimming and J lost 0 bases, with 11 bases between them. CDR3 length equals 15 residues. These data come from a study of human T cells and chemical hapten exposure. The study, taken as a whole, reports: Because all patients had alopecia, their immune responses might differ from healthy ones.

A single record per CDR3 protein comes from TCRdb applying MiXCR to the RACE reads. There are roughly 380,000 distinct CDR3 sequences in the sample; just under 6.5% occur only once, and roughly 5.4% lies in the top ten. This sample comprised whole blood, obtained in connection with sensitization to the hapten diphenylcyclopropenone (DPC). The V and J genes are TRBV13 and TRBJ2-4; D perhaps matches TRBD1 (6 bases). This receptor was taken from a woman in her late teens or twenties with alopecia areata. Some clones in this sample may be carry-over from other donors' samples. In DNA form, the CDR3 reads TGTGCCAGCAGCCAAGGACAGCTAGCCAAAAACATTCAGTACTTC. Its protein product is CASSQGQLAKNIQYF.